The 15 T cell receptor beta chains below were found in one sample sequenced in a study of metastatic and nonmetastatic thyroid tumors. Via MiXCR, TCRdb re-called the PCR reads. Of fewer than 35,000 clones listed, 15% to 20% are singletons. Until they underwent thyroid surgery, no patient had received any treatment. The sequencing sample was made of blood. The receptors stem from a female donor with papillary thyroid cancer or a benign thyroid nodule (not recorded which). Some clones in this sample may be carry-over from other donors' samples.

Regarding this clone: A much larger clone lies a single base off, so this may be a read error. V usage is TRBV19 and J usage is TRBJ1-4, with D possibly matching TRBD1 (6 bases). The CDR3 runs 14 residues. V lost 9 bases, J lost 2 bases, and 13 bases lay in between. The germline CDR1 and CDR2 sequences are LNHDA and SQIVND (reference sequence). CDR3 amino acids: CASRQVLTNEKLFF. CDR3 coding DNA: TGTGCCAGCCGACAGGTCCTTACTAATGAAAAACTGTTTTTT.

This clone was found many times. In nucleotides, the CDR3 is TGTGCCAGCAGTGAAGACGACAGGGCCTTCCCTGGCTACACCTTC. It codes for CASSEDDRAFPGYTF. The chain combines TRBV6-1 with TRBJ1-2, with 7 bases that match TRBD1. Germline values: CDR1 MNHNS, CDR2 SASEGT. The V gene end was trimmed by 1 base and the J gene end by 7 bases; junction bases not matched to a gene: 9. The length of the CDR3 is 15 residues.

This clone was seen at least ten times. CDR3 coding DNA: TGTGCCAGCTCACCACCCGGGACTAGCGGGGGGGATACGCAGTATTTT. Residues: CASSPPGTSGGDTQYF. The chain recombines TRBV18 with TRBJ2-3; the match to TRBD2 covers 15 bases. CDR1 and CDR2 from the germline V gene are KGHSH and LQKENI. V lost 0 bases to trimming and J lost 6 bases; unmatched junction nucleotides: 1. The CDR3 loop spans 16 amino acids.

In this sample, this clone turned up a few times. The V call is TRBV6-2 or TRBV6-3, the J call TRBJ1-2; tentatively, D is TRBD1 (6 bases). This CDR3 comprises 16 residues. Germline CDR1 MNHEY, CDR2 SVGEGT. V shed 0 bases and J shed 7 bases, with 18 bases lying between them. CDR3 residues: CASSYSPSGALTGYTF. CDR3 DNA sequence: TGTGCCAGCAGTTACTCACCCTCAGGGGCTCTTACTGGCTACACCTTC.

A remark on this clone: An end of the junction does not agree with germline; a read error may underlie this. The rearrangement uses TRBV29-1 and TRBJ2-3, with D perhaps TRBD2 (5 bases). CDR3 length: 10 amino acids. Germline CDR1 and CDR2: SQVTM and ANQGSEA. CDR3 amino acids: CSAGVMTKYF. Written as DNA, the CDR3 is TGCAGCGCCGGGGTTATGACGAAGTATTTC.

A remark on this clone: A read error may be the cause here, since a much bigger clone is one base away. The rearrangement uses TRBV9 and TRBJ1-1; D possibly corresponds to TRBD1 (6 bases). Trimming removed 4 bases at V and 3 bases at J, with 19 bases between. Germline CDR1 and CDR2: SGDLS and YYNGEE. This CDR3 has 16 amino acids. For the CDR3, the DNA is TGTGCCAGCAGCCCACAATCAGGGGTGGAGGACACTGAAGCTTTCTTT. The encoded protein is CASSPQSGVEDTEAFF.

This clone has ten or more counts. This sequence may be a read error, since a much larger clone differs from it by one base. The J gene is TRBJ2-1, the V gene TRBV12-3 or TRBV12-4, with 10 bases identical to TRBD1. The CDR3 is 15 amino acids. As DNA, the CDR3 is TGTGCCAACAGTCGACAGGGGGCGCGTTACAATGAGCAGTTCTTC. Translated, it gives CANSRQGARYNEQFF.

This clone was counted between two and nine times. This chain links TRBV30 with TRBJ1-1; perhaps TRBD1 as D (6 bases). Germline V gene data show CDR1 as GTSNPN and CDR2 as SVGIG (reference sequence). This CDR3 spans 13 amino acids. V was trimmed by 0 bases and J by 6 bases, leaving 11 bases between them. The CDR3 DNA follows: TGTGCCTGGAGTGTAGGGGGGGTCGCTGAAGCTTTCTTT. This translates into CAWSVGGVAEAFF.

This clone was counted at least ten times. This may arise from a read error, as a much more abundant clone is one base away. The chain recombines TRBV6-6 with TRBJ1-1; no firm D call. Germline V gives CDR1 MNHNY, CDR2 SVGAGI (reference sequence). The CDR3 has 14 residues. Here the CDR3 reads CASSLEVRATEAFF. CDR3 DNA: TGTGCCAGCAGTTTGGAAGTCCGTGCCACTGAAGCTTTCTTC.

The chain has TRBV6-1 and TRBJ1-1; D is ambiguous. Germline values: CDR1 MNHNS, CDR2 SASEGT. V gave up 7 bases and J gave up 0 bases, with 12 bases separating them. The CDR3 covers 14 residues. CDR3 nucleotide sequence: TGTGCCAGCACCAGGACGTGGCTGAACACTGAAGCTTTCTTT. This translates into CASTRTWLNTEAFF.

The chain links TRBV2 to TRBJ2-2; D may correspond to TRBD1 or TRBD2 (5 bases each). The CDR3 consists of 14 residues. V shed 7 bases and J shed 0 bases, with 9 bases lying between them. Germline assignment: CDR1 SNHLY and CDR2 FYNNEI. CDR3 residues: CASIGGSNTGELFF. Here the CDR3 DNA reads TGTGCCAGCATTGGGGGATCGAACACCGGGGAGCTGTTTTTT.

With respect to this clone: A read error is possible here, since a much larger clone lies one base away. The chain couples TRBV4-2 to TRBJ2-5; D might be TRBD2 (6 bases). Trimming removed 0 bases from V and 5 bases from J, with 16 bases in between. The CDR3 has 16 residues. The germline CDR1 and CDR2 sequences are LGHNA and YNFKEQ. CDR3: CASSQDAGWRAETQYF. For the CDR3, the DNA is TGTGCCAGCAGCCAAGATGCAGGGTGGAGGGCGGAGACCCAGTACTTC.

This clone showed up many times. The rearrangement links TRBV11-2 to TRBJ1-1; D gene uncertain. V lost 1 base and J lost 1, with 13 bases in between. Germline V lookup: CDR1 SGHAT, CDR2 FQNNGV. This CDR3 comprises 16 residues. For the CDR3, the DNA is TGTGCCAGCAGCTTAGGCGTAGGGTGGTCGAACACTGAAGCTTTCTTT. The encoded protein is CASSLGVGWSNTEAFF.

V is TRBV28 and J is TRBJ1-2, with D tentatively TRBD1 (5 bases). V was trimmed by 2 bases and J by 9 bases, leaving 19 bases between them. CDR1 is MDHEN and CDR2 is SYDVKM in the germline V gene. The CDR3 loop spans 15 amino acids. CDR3 coding DNA: TGTGCCAGCAGTTTACGACTACGGGGGAAGCAACGCTACACCTTC. It yields the protein CASSLRLRGKQRYTF.

This clone was seen at least ten times. The chain is built from TRBV5-6 and TRBJ1-6; perhaps TRBD1 as D (5 bases). The CDR3 sequence is 15 residues long. The V gene's germline CDR1 is SGHDT and CDR2 YYEEEE. V was clipped by 4 bases and J by 10 bases, with 18 bases between them. CDR3 nucleotides: TGTGCCAGCAGCCTCCTACCGGACAAGAAATCACCCCTCCACTTT. Amino acids: CASSLLPDKKSPLHF.